These T cell receptor beta chains were read from a single sample in a study of cytomegalovirus exposure and HLA in healthy donors. The repertoire was sequenced with immunoSEQ multiplex PCR; TCRdb's copy has only in-frame clones and lacks some. The table has 150,000 to 200,000 clones, approximately 85% seen once. The sequenced sample consisted of PBMCs. These receptors were collected from a woman aged 18-29 years in good health and CMV-seronegative. CDR3s include the opening cysteine and the closing phenylalanine or tryptophan. The D gene is left open where the match is weak. Size tells how often a clone was seen (once, few, many) or the class of an expanded clone, and some rows leave it out.

J | D | size | V | CDR3 | DNA
TRBJ2-1 | - | - | TRBV21-1 | CASSKGRSSDHLLFF | TGTGCCAGCAGCAAAGGACGGAGTAGCGATCATTTATTGTTCTTC
TRBJ2-2 | - | - | TRBV4-1 | CASSETAGRVSPGELFF | TGCGCCAGCAGCGAAACAGCAGGGCGAGTTTCGCCCGGGGAGCTGTTTTTT
TRBJ1-5 | TRBD1 | - | TRBV29-1 | CSVVTGEANQPQHF | TGCAGCGTTGTAACAGGGGAGGCGAATCAGCCCCAGCATTTT
TRBJ2-7 | TRBD2 | - | TRBV18 | CASSPVAGGYYEQYF | TGTGCCAGCTCACCTGTAGCGGGGGGTTACTACGAGCAGTACTTC
TRBJ1-3 | TRBD1 | - | TRBV6-1 | CASSEALDWTGKYTIYF | TGTGCCAGCAGTGAAGCACTCGATTGGACAGGGAAGTACACCATATATTTT
TRBJ1-1 | - | - | TRBV5-1 | CASSPGNMNTEAFF | TGCGCCAGCAGCCCCGGGAACATGAACACTGAAGCTTTCTTT
TRBJ2-7 | TRBD2 | - | TRBV2 | CASSGTGREQYF | TGTGCCAGCAGTGGTACCGGGAGGGAGCAGTACTTC
TRBJ2-1 | TRBD1 | - | TRBV7-9 | CASSITGAGANEQFF | TGTGCCAGCAGCATCACAGGGGCCGGGGCAAATGAGCAGTTCTTC
TRBJ2-5 | TRBD2 | - | TRBV10-2 | CASSGRTGLAGGWGETQYF | TGCGCCAGCAGTGGTCGAACTGGACTAGCGGGAGGGTGGGGAGAGACCCAGTACTTC
TRBJ2-1 | - | - | TRBV4-1 | CASSQGGLGAGEQFF | TGCGCCAGCAGCCAAGGGGGACTTGGCGCAGGAGAGCAGTTCTTC
TRBJ1-4 | - | - | TRBV4-1 | CASSQGRATNEKLFF | TGCGCCAGCAGCCAAGGTCGCGCAACTAATGAAAAACTGTTTTTT
TRBJ2-7 | - | few | TRBV2 | CAQQQRLSDYEQYF | TGTGCCCAACAGCAGCGACTATCAGATTACGAGCAGTACTTC
TRBJ2-7 | TRBD2 | - | TRBV15 | CAAATGRVNEQYF | TGTGCCGCGGCTACCGGGAGGGTCAACGAGCAGTACTTC
TRBJ2-3 | TRBD2 | - | TRBV7-2 | CASSLVGGMDTQYF | TGTGCCAGCAGCTTAGTCGGGGGGATGGATACGCAGTATTTT
TRBJ1-1 | - | - | TRBV7-6 | CASRIGGAGTEAFF | TGTGCCAGCAGAATTGGGGGGGCCGGCACTGAAGCTTTCTTT
TRBJ1-5 | - | - | TRBV10-3 | CAISVRGQDQPQHF | TGTGCCATCAGCGTCCGAGGGCAGGATCAGCCCCAGCATTTT
TRBJ1-5 | - | few | TRBV18 | CASSPEQGSQPQHF | TGTGCCAGCTCACCGGAGCAGGGGAGTCAGCCCCAGCATTTT
TRBJ1-2 | TRBD1 | - | TRBV4-1 | CASSQSGQIYGYTF | TGCGCCAGCAGCCAATCGGGACAGATCTATGGCTACACCTTC
TRBJ1-5 | TRBD1 | once | TRBV11-1 | CASSPGQGGVDGNQPQHF | TGTGCCAGCAGCCCGGGACAGGGTGGCGTGGACGGCAATCAGCCCCAGCATTTT
TRBJ2-7 | - | - | TRBV6-5 | CASSRTVDEQYF | TGTGCCAGCAGTCGGACAGTTGACGAGCAGTACTTC
TRBJ1-5 | - | - | TRBV18 | CASSPNANNQPQHF | TGTGCCAGCTCACCAAATGCGAACAATCAGCCCCAGCATTTT
TRBJ1-2 | - | - | TRBV18 | CASSPQGDGYTF | TGTGCCAGCTCACCACAGGGAGATGGCTACACCTTC
TRBJ1-1 | TRBD1 | - | TRBV27 | CASSLAGGVSTEAFF | TGTGCCAGCAGTTTGGCAGGGGGCGTGTCCACTGAAGCTTTCTTT
TRBJ1-1 | - | - | TRBV19 | CASSIRGRGRNTEAFF | TGTGCCAGTAGTATCAGGGGACGGGGCCGGAACACTGAAGCTTTCTTT
TRBJ2-7 | - | - | TRBV10-3 | CAIRTPQGTYEQYF | TGTGCCATCAGGACCCCACAGGGTACCTACGAGCAGTACTTC
TRBJ1-4 | - | - | TRBV27 | CASSFQGNEKLFF | TGTGCCAGCAGTTTCCAGGGTAATGAAAAACTGTTTTTT
TRBJ2-5 | TRBD2 | once | TRBV15 | CATSRLGTSGYQETQYF | TGTGCCACCAGCAGACTAGGGACTAGCGGGTACCAAGAGACCCAGTACTTC
TRBJ2-2 | - | - | TRBV7-3 | CASSPLWAGAANTGELFF | TGTGCCAGCAGCCCTCTCTGGGCGGGGGCCGCGAACACCGGGGAGCTGTTTTTT
TRBJ2-2 | TRBD1 | - | TRBV4-1 | CASSPDRGRAGELFF | TGCGCCAGCAGCCCGGACAGGGGTCGTGCCGGGGAGCTGTTTTTT